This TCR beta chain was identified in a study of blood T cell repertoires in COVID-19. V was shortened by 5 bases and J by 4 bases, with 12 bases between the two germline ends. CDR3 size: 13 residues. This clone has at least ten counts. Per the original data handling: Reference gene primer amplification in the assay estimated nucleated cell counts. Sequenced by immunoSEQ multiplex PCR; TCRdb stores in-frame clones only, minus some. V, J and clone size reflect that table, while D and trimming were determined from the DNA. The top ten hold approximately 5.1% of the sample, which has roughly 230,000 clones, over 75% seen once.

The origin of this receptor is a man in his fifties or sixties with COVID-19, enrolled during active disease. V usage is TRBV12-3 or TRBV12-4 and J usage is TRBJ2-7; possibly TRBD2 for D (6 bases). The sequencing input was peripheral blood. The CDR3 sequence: CASSPGLFYEQYF. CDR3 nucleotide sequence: TGTGCCAGCAGTCCGGGACTCTTTTACGAGCAGTACTTC.